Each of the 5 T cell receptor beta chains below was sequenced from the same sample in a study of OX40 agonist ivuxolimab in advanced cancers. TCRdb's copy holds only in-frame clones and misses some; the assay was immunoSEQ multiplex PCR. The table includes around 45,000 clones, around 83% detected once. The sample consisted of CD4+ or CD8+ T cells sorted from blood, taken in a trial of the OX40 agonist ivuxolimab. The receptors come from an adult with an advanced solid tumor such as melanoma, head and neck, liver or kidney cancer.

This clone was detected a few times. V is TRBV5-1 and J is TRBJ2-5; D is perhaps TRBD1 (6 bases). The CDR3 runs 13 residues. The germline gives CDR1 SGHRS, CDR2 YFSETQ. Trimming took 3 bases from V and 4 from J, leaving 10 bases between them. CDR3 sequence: CASSSTGRETQYF. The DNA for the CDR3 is TGCGCCAGCAGCTCTACAGGGAGAGAGACCCAGTACTTC.

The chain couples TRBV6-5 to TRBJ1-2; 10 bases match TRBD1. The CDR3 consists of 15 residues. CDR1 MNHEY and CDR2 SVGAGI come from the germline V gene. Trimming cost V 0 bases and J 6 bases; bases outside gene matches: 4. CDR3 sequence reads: CASSYSRQGANGYTF. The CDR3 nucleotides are TGTGCCAGCAGTTACTCGAGACAGGGGGCGAATGGCTACACCTTC.

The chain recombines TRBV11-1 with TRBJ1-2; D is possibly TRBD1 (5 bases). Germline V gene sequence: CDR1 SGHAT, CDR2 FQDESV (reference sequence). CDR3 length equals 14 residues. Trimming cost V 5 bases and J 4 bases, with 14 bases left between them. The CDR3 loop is CASSAYSGAYGYTF. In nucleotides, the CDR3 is TGTGCCAGCAGCGCTTACTCCGGGGCCTATGGCTACACCTTC.

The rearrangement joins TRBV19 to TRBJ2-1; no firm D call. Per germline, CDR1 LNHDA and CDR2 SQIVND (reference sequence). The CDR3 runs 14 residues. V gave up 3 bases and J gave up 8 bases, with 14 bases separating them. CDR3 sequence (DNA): TGTGCCAGTAGTATTTGGGTAGGGCCTGATGAGCAGTTCTTC. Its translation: CASSIWVGPDEQFF.

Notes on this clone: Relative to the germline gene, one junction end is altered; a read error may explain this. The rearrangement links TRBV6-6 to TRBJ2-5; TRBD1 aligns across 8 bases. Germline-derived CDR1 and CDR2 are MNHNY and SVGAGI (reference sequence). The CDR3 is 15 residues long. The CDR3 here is CASSNSPGQEETQYF. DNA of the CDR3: TGTGCCAGCAGTAACTCCCCGGGACAGGAAGAGACCCAGTACTTC.